A single sample gave rise to the 13 T cell receptor beta chains below, sequenced in a study of T cells after yellow fever vaccination. TCRdb re-called the 5' RACE reads with MiXCR, one entry per CDR3 protein. The data hold some 350,000 distinct CDR3 sequences, with approximately 6% observed a single time. Sequences were derived from PBMCs, sampled 5 days after the yellow fever booster vaccination. These receptor sequences come from a man younger than 40 who received the YFV17D yellow fever vaccine.

This clonotype has at least ten counts. CDR3 residues: CASSLANWGTGFNSVYF. DNA of the CDR3: TGTGCCAGCAGCTTGGCCAATTGGGGTACAGGGTTTAATTCCGTGTACTTC. V and J are TRBV5-6 and TRBJ2-7, with a possible D match to TRBD1 (6 bases). The CDR3 length is 17 residues. Germline CDR1 SGHDT, CDR2 YYEEEE. The germline V and J ends were trimmed by 0 bases and 12 bases, with 28 bases remaining between them.

There are many counts of this clonotype. The chain joins TRBV20-1 to TRBJ2-3; TRBD2 aligns across 8 bases. The CDR3 has 16 amino acids. The V gene end was trimmed by 5 bases and the J gene end by 4 bases; junction bases not matched to a gene: 14. From germline, CDR1 is DFQATT and CDR2 SNEGSKA (reference sequence). The CDR3 is CSAPTQSGSRSDTQYF. In nucleotides, the CDR3 is TGCAGTGCTCCCACCCAGAGCGGGAGTAGGTCAGATACGCAGTATTTT.

The chain employs TRBV30 and TRBJ1-5; 11 bases line up with TRBD1. CDR1 and CDR2 from the germline V gene are GTSNPN and SVGIG (reference sequence). The CDR3 loop spans 15 amino acids. After removal of 7 bases from V and 4 bases from J, the junction contained 9 bases not matched to a gene. CDR3 nucleotides: TGTGCCTCACAGGACAGGGGGCTTTTGAATCAGCCCCAGCATTTT. It translates to CASQDRGLLNQPQHF.

This clonotype has ten or more counts. The J gene is TRBJ2-6, the V gene TRBV18, with 9 bases that match TRBD1. Germline-derived CDR1 and CDR2 are KGHSH and LQKENI. The CDR3 covers 17 residues. Trimming removed 3 bases from V and 4 bases from J; junction bases left unmatched: 7. The CDR3 spells CASSPQTGGAGANVLTF. CDR3 sequence (DNA): TGTGCCAGCTCACCCCAGACAGGGGGTGCAGGGGCCAACGTCCTGACTTTC.

This clonotype showed up many times. The J gene is TRBJ2-7, the V gene TRBV3-1, with D unresolved. Germline V CDR1 and CDR2: LGHDT, YNNKEL (reference sequence). The length of the CDR3 is 13 residues. V lost 2 bases and J lost 2, with 7 bases in between. The CDR3 protein is CASSQRGTYEQYF. The CDR3 nucleotides are TGTGCCAGCAGCCAAAGAGGAACCTACGAGCAGTACTTC.

This clonotype was counted many times. This chain connects TRBV6-2 or TRBV6-3 to TRBJ2-3; D is perhaps TRBD2 (6 bases). V lost 5 bases to trimming and J lost 4 bases, with 22 bases between them. Germline assignment: CDR1 MNHEY and CDR2 SVGEGT. The CDR3 is 17 residues long. CDR3 in amino acids: CASSPSISGRVADTQYF. CDR3 DNA sequence: TGTGCCAGCAGTCCCTCGATCAGCGGGCGGGTGGCAGATACGCAGTATTTT.

This chain connects TRBV20-1 to TRBJ2-7; 14 bases are a match to TRBD2. Per germline, CDR1 DFQATT and CDR2 SNEGSKA (reference sequence). The V segment lost 3 bases and the J segment 11 bases; nucleotides outside the gene matches: 0. The CDR3 contains 11 residues. The CDR3 protein is CSARTSGREYF. The CDR3, as DNA: TGCAGTGCTAGGACTAGCGGGAGGGAGTACTTC.

As DNA, the CDR3 is TGTGCCAGTGAACTAGCGGGAGGGCGGAATGAGCAGTTCTTC. Amino acids: CASELAGGRNEQFF. The V gene is TRBV19, the J gene TRBJ2-1, with 13 bases identical to TRBD2. In germline, CDR1 is LNHDA, CDR2 SQIVND (reference sequence). CDR3 length: 14 residues. After removal of 8 bases from V and 7 bases from J, the junction contained 5 bases not matched to a gene.

The rearrangement links TRBV20-1 to TRBJ2-1; 11 nucleotides align to TRBD2. Germline lookup yields CDR1 DFQATT and CDR2 SNEGSKA (reference sequence). V shed 4 bases and J 6 bases; nucleotides not matched to a gene: 8. The CDR3 spans 15 residues. Written as DNA, the CDR3 is TGCAGTGCTACCAGAATGACTAGCGGGACCAATGAGCAGTTCTTC. Translated, it gives CSATRMTSGTNEQFF.

This clonotype was picked up many times. The rearrangement links TRBV6-2 or TRBV6-3 to TRBJ2-1; 11 bases line up with TRBD2. This CDR3 has 16 amino acids. V was clipped by 6 bases and J by 4 bases; unmatched bases: 8. Germline CDR1 MNHEY, CDR2 SVGEGT. DNA of the CDR3: TGTGCCAGCAGAACTAGCGGGAGTTACGGGTACAATGAGCAGTTCTTC. Translation: CASRTSGSYGYNEQFF.

The chain is built from TRBV11-2 and TRBJ2-5; 8 bases agree with TRBD2. V gave up 3 bases and J gave up 4 bases; unmatched junction bases: 16. The CDR3 extends over 18 amino acids. The V gene's germline CDR1 is SGHAT and CDR2 FQNNGV. Here the CDR3 reads CASSLTRGGTRIGETQYF. In DNA, the CDR3 is TGTGCCAGCAGCTTGACGAGGGGGGGGACTAGAATTGGAGAGACCCAGTACTTC.

This clonotype was detected ten times or more. The chain uses TRBV20-1 and TRBJ2-5; TRBD1 matches 7 bases. J was trimmed by 4 bases and V by 6 bases; bases with no gene match: 14. The germline V gene has CDR1 DFQATT and CDR2 SNEGSKA (reference sequence). CDR3 length: 15 amino acids. The CDR3 DNA reads as TGCAGTGCCTTAAAGCCGCGGACAGGACCAGAGACCCAGTACTTC. This sequence encodes CSALKPRTGPETQYF.

This chain connects TRBV4-2 to TRBJ2-5, with 7 nucleotides matching TRBD2. The germline V gene encodes CDR1 LGHNA and CDR2 YNFKEQ. The junction had 15 bases not matched to a gene; V was cut back by 4 bases and J by 1 base. CDR3 length: 18 residues. The CDR3 DNA reads as TGTGCCAGCAGCCCCGGGGCAGCGGGGTCCTTGGGCCAAGAGACCCAGTACTTC. It specifies CASSPGAAGSLGQETQYF.